The next 12 T cell receptor beta chains were all read from a single sample in a study of T cell responses to AZD1222 COVID-19 vaccine. Clones were read by immunoSEQ multiplex PCR, and TCRdb kept only the in-frame ones, dropping some. In the table there are more than 150,000 clones, under 95% of which are singletons. The sequencing used peripheral blood, collected 28 days after the second AZD1222 dose. These receptors all stem from an adult who received the AZD1222 COVID-19 vaccine.

This chain links TRBV5-1 with TRBJ1-5; possible D gene TRBD1, 5 bases. Germline V lookup: CDR1 SGHRS, CDR2 YFSETQ. The CDR3 covers 15 residues. Trimming pared 0 bases from V and 4 bases from J, leaving 11 bases between. The DNA for the CDR3 is TGCGCCAGCAGCTTGGAGGGGTTGGGGAATCAGCCCCAGCATTTT. Protein sequence: CASSLEGLGNQPQHF.

The chain uses TRBV4-3 and TRBJ1-6; D might be TRBD1 (5 bases). Per the germline V gene, CDR1 is LGHNA and CDR2 is YSLEER. The CDR3 loop spans 14 amino acids. The V and J ends lost 0 bases and 6 bases respectively, with 6 bases between them. The CDR3 region has the DNA TGCGCCAGCAGCCAAGATCAGGGTAATTCACCCCTCCACTTT. Protein sequence: CASSQDQGNSPLHF.

This clone showed up just once. The chain carries TRBV19 and TRBJ1-4; tentatively, D is TRBD1 (5 bases). Germline CDR1 and CDR2: LNHDA and SQIVND (reference sequence). The V end was cut by 6 bases, the J end by 13 bases, with 24 bases between. The CDR3 totals 15 residues. CDR3 DNA: TGTGCCAGTAGGGACCTAGGGACGGGGGAAGTCGGACTGTTTTTT. Amino acids: CASRDLGTGEVGLFF.

This chain joins TRBV11-2 and TRBJ2-7; 9 bases map to TRBD2. V dropped 0 bases and J dropped 3; count of bases not matched to a gene: 6. The CDR3 is 16 amino acids. Germline V gene lookup returns CDR1 SGHAT and CDR2 FQNNGV. DNA for the CDR3: TGTGCCAGCAGCTTAGAGTTCCTAGCGGGGTTCTACGAGCAGTACTTC. As protein: CASSLEFLAGFYEQYF.

The chain recombines TRBV28 with TRBJ2-7; D may be TRBD1 (7 bases). The CDR3 is 13 residues long. The V gene's germline CDR1 is MDHEN and CDR2 SYDVKM. V gave up 11 bases and J gave up 4 bases, with 18 bases separating them. This CDR3 is CAGGKWGQYEQYF. The CDR3 DNA follows: TGTGCCGGAGGGAAGTGGGGACAGTACGAGCAGTACTTC.

The chain combines TRBV5-8 with TRBJ2-3; D is perhaps TRBD2 (6 bases). Trimming removed 0 bases from V and 6 bases from J, with 14 bases in between. Germline-derived CDR1 and CDR2 are SGHTS and YDEGEE. This CDR3 is built from 15 residues. The CDR3 sequence is CASSLGGSLADTQYF. Here the CDR3 DNA reads TGTGCCAGCAGCTTGGGGGGTTCTCTAGCGGATACGCAGTATTTT.

The CDR3 DNA reads TGTGCCAGTAGGACAGGCCAAGAGACCCAGTACTTC. Protein sequence: CASRTGQETQYF. The chain uses TRBV19 and TRBJ2-5, with D maybe TRBD1 (6 bases). The CDR3 sequence is 12 residues long. Trimming cost V 6 bases and J 1 base, with 6 bases left between them. The V gene's germline CDR1 is LNHDA and CDR2 SQIVND (reference sequence).

J is TRBJ2-7 and V is TRBV9; D is unresolved. This CDR3 contains 13 residues. Trimming took 0 bases from V and 5 from J, leaving 9 bases between them. Germline CDR1 and CDR2: SGDLS and YYNGEE. This chain's CDR3 is CASSVAPRNEQYF. In DNA, the CDR3 is TGTGCCAGCAGCGTAGCTCCCAGAAACGAGCAGTACTTC.

The chain recombines TRBV2 with TRBJ1-2; 7 bases match TRBD1. Trimming cost V 8 bases and J 5 bases; bases outside gene matches: 14. The germline CDR1 and CDR2 sequences are SNHLY and FYNNEI. This CDR3 spans 15 amino acids. Here the CDR3 reads CASWGQRGVLYGYTF. The CDR3 DNA reads TGTGCCAGCTGGGGACAGAGGGGAGTCCTATATGGCTACACCTTC.

This chain uses TRBV4-1 with TRBJ1-4; D perhaps matches TRBD1 (6 bases). Looked up from germline, CDR1 is MGHRA and CDR2 is YSYEKL. CDR3 length: 15 residues. V dropped 0 bases and J dropped 7 bases, with 12 bases sitting between them. CDR3 protein: CASSQEGRGGEKLFF. CDR3 nucleotide sequence: TGCGCCAGCAGCCAAGAGGGCAGGGGAGGTGAAAAACTGTTTTTT.

The rearrangement joins TRBV10-2 to TRBJ1-3; no firm D call. CDR1 is WSHSY, CDR2 SAAADI, per germline. The CDR3 runs 13 residues. Deletions cut 4 bases from V and 0 bases from J, with 4 bases between. CDR3 loop: CASSGGSGNTIYF. The CDR3 nucleotides read TGCGCCAGCAGTGGGGGCTCTGGAAACACCATATATTTT.

The V and J genes are TRBV19 and TRBJ1-3; the D is unclear. The V end was cut by 10 bases, the J end by 8 bases, with 18 bases between. CDR3 size: 13 residues. Germline CDR1 LNHDA, CDR2 SQIVND (reference sequence). CDR3 coding DNA: TGTGCCACGGAGCATAAGCAAGGAGACACCATATATTTT. Translated, it gives CATEHKQGDTIYF.